These 30 T cell receptor beta chains came from one sample sequenced in a study of blood T cell repertoires in COVID-19. The assay was immunoSEQ multiplex PCR, and TCRdb's table has in-frame clones only and misses some. The table has hundreds of thousands of clones, roughly 89% seen once. The sample was peripheral blood. The receptors stem from a man aged 60-69 years who had recovered from COVID-19.

This rearrangement joins TRBV28 to TRBJ1-1, with TRBD1 matching 12 bases. Germline assignment: CDR1 MDHEN and CDR2 SYDVKM. The CDR3 covers 13 residues. The V segment lost 8 bases and the J segment 5 bases; nucleotides outside the gene matches: 3. The CDR3 reads CASGDRGRTEAFF. CDR3 DNA: TGTGCCAGCGGGGACAGGGGGCGTACTGAAGCTTTCTTT. The full variable domain, with the rest looked up from reference TRBV28 and TRBJ1-1, is DVKVTQSSRYLVKRTGEKVFLECVQDMDHENMFWYRQDPGLGLRLIYFSYDVKMKEKGDIPEGYSVSREKKERFSLILESASTNQTSMYLCASGDRGRTEAFFGQGTRLTVV.

J is TRBJ2-5 and V is TRBV5-4; D unresolved. The CDR3 spans 13 residues. From germline, CDR1 is SGHNT and CDR2 YYREEE (reference sequence). The germline V and J ends were trimmed by 0 bases and 7 bases, with 10 bases remaining between them. The CDR3 region is CASSLGAPGTQYF. For the CDR3, the DNA is TGTGCCAGCAGCTTGGGCGCCCCGGGGACCCAGTACTTC. The full variable domain, its missing parts supplied by reference TRBV5-4 and TRBJ2-5, is ETGVTQSPTHLIKTRGQQVTLRCSSQSGHNTVSWYQQALGQGPQFIFQYYREEENGRGNFPPRFSGLQFPNYSSELNVNALELDDSALYLCASSLGAPGTQYFGPGTRLLVL.

The chain couples TRBV7-2 to TRBJ1-5, with TRBD1 as a possible D gene (6 bases). The V end lost 5 bases, the J end lost 3 bases, and 14 bases lay between the germline ends. Looked up from germline, CDR1 is SGHTA and CDR2 is FQGNSA. The CDR3 consists of 15 residues. CDR3 nucleotides: TGTGCCAGCAGCGCAGAGGGGGGGAACAATCAGCCCCAGCATTTT. This gives the protein CASSAEGGNNQPQHF.

The chain joins TRBV11-1 to TRBJ2-1; D is possibly TRBD2 (7 bases). V gave up 7 bases and J gave up 5 bases, with 12 bases separating them. The germline gives CDR1 SGHAT, CDR2 FQDESV (reference sequence). This CDR3 is built from 13 residues. CDR3 region: CASTYGGHNEQFF. The CDR3 DNA follows: TGTGCCAGCACCTACGGGGGGCACAATGAGCAGTTCTTC.

The rearrangement uses TRBV3-1 (or the pseudogene TRBV3-2) and TRBJ1-4; D perhaps matches TRBD1 (5 bases). This CDR3 is 16 amino acids long. The V gene's germline CDR1 is LGHDT and CDR2 YNNKEL (reference sequence). V shed 1 base and J shed 3 bases, with 12 bases lying between them. CDR3 DNA sequence: TGTGCCAGCAGCCAAGTGGGGGGGGAATCTAATGAAAAACTGTTTTTT. Encoded protein: CASSQVGGESNEKLFF.

This chain connects TRBV7-9 to TRBJ1-1; D uncertain. The germline V gene has CDR1 SEHNR and CDR2 FQNEAQ (reference sequence). The ends were cut back, 10 bases at V and 11 bases at J, with 20 bases in the middle. This CDR3 is 12 amino acids long. The CDR3 nucleotides read TGTGCCATCATTTCGGCCGACCCCGGGGCTTTCTTT. Translating it yields CAIISADPGAFF.

This clone was seen a few times. The rearrangement uses TRBV3-1 (or the pseudogene TRBV3-2) and TRBJ1-2; possibly TRBD1 for D (5 bases). This CDR3 spans 13 amino acids. Germline values: CDR1 LGHDT, CDR2 YNNKEL (reference sequence). Trimming stripped 6 bases from V and 8 bases from J, with 16 bases between. Written as DNA, the CDR3 is TGTGCCAGCAGTGACACAGGAGGGAGAGGCTACACCTTC. Amino acid sequence: CASSDTGGRGYTF.

As regards this clone: Other DNA variants within this sample encode the same CDR3. The chain carries TRBV9 and TRBJ1-2; 7 positions agree with TRBD1. Trimming at V came to 4 bases and at J to 2 bases, leaving 2 bases not matched to a gene. CDR3 size: 13 residues. Germline V gives CDR1 SGDLS, CDR2 YYNGEE. The CDR3 loop is CASSRGPNYGYTF. CDR3 bases: TGTGCCAGCAGCAGGGGGCCAAACTATGGCTACACCTTC. Full variable domain (missing parts from reference TRBV9 and TRBJ1-2): DSGVTQTPKHLITATGQRVTLRCSPRSGDLSVYWYQQSLDQGLQFLIQYYNGEERAKGNILERFSAQQFPDLHSELNLSSLELGDSALYFCASSRGPNYGYTFGSGTRLTVV.

The J gene is TRBJ2-2, the V gene TRBV18; TRBD1 matches at 10 bases. Unmatched junction bases numbered 5, after V lost 0 bases and J lost 4 bases. CDR1 is KGHSH, CDR2 LQKENI, per germline. This CDR3 contains 17 residues. CDR3 in amino acids: CASSPPGQGVGTGELFF. The CDR3 bases are TGTGCCAGCTCACCACCCGGACAGGGGGTGGGCACCGGGGAGCTGTTTTTT. The whole variable domain, filled in from reference TRBV18 and TRBJ2-2, reads NAGVMQNPRHLVRRRGQEARLRCSPMKGHSHVYWYRQLPEEGLKFMVYLQKENIIDESGMPKERFSAEFPKEGPSILRIQQVVRGDSAAYFCASSPPGQGVGTGELFFGEGSRLTVL.

The gene calls are TRBV5-1 and TRBJ1-5; the D gene is possibly TRBD1 (5 bases). The germline V gene encodes CDR1 SGHRS and CDR2 YFSETQ. V dropped 7 bases and J dropped 4 bases, with 15 bases sitting between them. CDR3 length: 14 residues. CDR3 coding DNA: TGCGCCAGCTCCGAAGGGGCAGTTAATCAGCCCCAGCATTTT. This gives the protein CASSEGAVNQPQHF.

This clone appeared a single time. This sequence joins TRBV5-4 and TRBJ1-4; possibly TRBD1 for D (6 bases). Germline CDR1 and CDR2: SGHNT and YYREEE (reference sequence). Trimming pared 4 bases from V and 6 bases from J, leaving 16 bases between. CDR3 length equals 15 residues. CDR3 sequence: CASSATGKEDEKLFF. CDR3 in DNA: TGTGCCAGCAGCGCAACAGGGAAAGAAGATGAAAAACTGTTTTTT.

V and J are TRBV11-1 and TRBJ2-5; D remains ambiguous. The ends were cut back, 4 bases at V and 5 bases at J, with 8 bases in the middle. The CDR3 contains 12 residues. Germline-derived CDR1 and CDR2 are SGHAT and FQDESV (reference sequence). The CDR3 spells CASSSSRETQYF. The CDR3 DNA reads as TGTGCCAGCAGCTCAAGTCGGGAGACCCAGTACTTC.

In this sample, this clone turned up once. The gene calls are TRBV7-6 and TRBJ1-2, with 8 positions matching TRBD1. The junction had 5 bases not matched to a gene; V was cut back by 0 bases and J by 2 bases. Germline V gene sequence: CDR1 SGHVS, CDR2 FNYEAQ. This CDR3 has 16 amino acids. Written as DNA, the CDR3 is TGTGCCAGCAGCTTAGCGGCGGCAGGGGGCAACTATGGCTACACCTTC. Translating gives CASSLAAAGGNYGYTF.

The V gene is TRBV10-3, the J gene TRBJ2-1, with TRBD2 matching over 10 bases. The CDR3 is made up of 14 amino acids. Germline V gene data show CDR1 as ENHRY and CDR2 as SYGVKD. V was clipped by 3 bases and J by 9 bases; unmatched bases: 5. CDR3 DNA: TGTGCCATCAGTGACCCTAGCGGGAGAATTGAGCAGTTCTTC. Translated, it gives CAISDPSGRIEQFF.

The genes are TRBV9 and TRBJ1-1; D is possibly TRBD1 (5 bases). V lost 0 bases and J lost 4, with 13 bases in between. The CDR3 length is 15 residues. Germline lookup yields CDR1 SGDLS and CDR2 YYNGEE. As DNA, the CDR3 is TGTGCCAGCAGCGTAGGTGGGGGGAGTAGCACTGAAGCTTTCTTT. Protein sequence: CASSVGGGSSTEAFF.

The chain links TRBV5-1 to TRBJ2-7; 8 nucleotides match TRBD1. CDR3 length: 14 residues. Per germline, CDR1 SGHRS and CDR2 YFSETQ. V lost 4 bases, J lost 5 bases, and 8 bases stayed unmatched. CDR3 sequence reads: CASSPRTGLNEQYF. CDR3 nucleotide sequence: TGCGCCAGCAGCCCGCGGACAGGGCTCAACGAGCAGTACTTC.

A remark on this clone: The sample holds other DNA sequences that translate to the same CDR3. V and J are TRBV5-1 and TRBJ2-7, with D possibly TRBD1 on 6 matching bases. The CDR3 spans 14 residues. The V gene's germline CDR1 is SGHRS and CDR2 YFSETQ. V was clipped by 0 bases and J by 3 bases, with 10 bases between them. The CDR3 protein is CASSLDREFYEQYF. CDR3 DNA: TGCGCCAGCAGCTTGGACAGGGAATTCTACGAGCAGTACTTC. The entire variable domain, with the rest obtained from reference TRBV5-1 and TRBJ2-7, is as follows: KAGVTQTPRYLIKTRGQQVTLSCSPISGHRSVSWYQQTPGQGLQFLFEYFSETQRNKGNFPGRFSGRQFSNSRSEMNVSTLELGDSALYLCASSLDREFYEQYFGPGTRLTVT.

The count of this clone is one. The chain links TRBV27 to TRBJ1-2; D is unresolved. Germline lookup yields CDR1 MNHEY and CDR2 SMNVEV (reference sequence). The CDR3 totals 15 residues. Trimming removed 2 bases at V and 0 bases at J, with 10 bases between. CDR3 DNA: TGTGCCAGCAGTTTAGTGAGGGAGTCTAACTATGGCTACACCTTC. This translates into CASSLVRESNYGYTF.

The chain has TRBV19 and TRBJ2-7; D is perhaps TRBD1 (5 bases). With 5 bases removed from V and 6 bases from J, the gap between germline ends came to 14 bases. Germline CDR1 is LNHDA and CDR2 is SQIVND (reference sequence). The CDR3 covers 13 residues. CDR3 loop: CASSETAFAEQYF. CDR3 in DNA: TGTGCCAGTAGTGAGACAGCCTTCGCCGAGCAGTACTTC.

The V call is TRBV5-1, the J call TRBJ1-6; D is undetermined. The germline V gene has CDR1 SGHRS and CDR2 YFSETQ. The CDR3 has 14 residues. V was pared by 5 bases and J by 8 bases, with 14 bases between. The CDR3 nucleotides read TGCGCCAGCAGGGAGGACCCCGGGTATTCACCCCTCCACTTT. Its protein is CASREDPGYSPLHF.

This chain joins TRBV27 and TRBJ2-7; TRBD2 aligns across 7 bases. The germline V gene has CDR1 MNHEY and CDR2 SMNVEV (reference sequence). The CDR3 totals 13 residues. V gave up 2 bases and J gave up 3 bases; unmatched junction bases: 1. The CDR3, as DNA: TGTGCCAGCAGTTTAAGGACTAGCTACGAGCAGTACTTC. Protein sequence: CASSLRTSYEQYF.

The rearrangement uses TRBV28 and TRBJ2-7, with TRBD1 as a possible D gene (6 bases). Trimming took 3 bases from V and 6 from J, leaving 15 bases between them. The CDR3 length is 14 residues. CDR1 is MDHEN and CDR2 is SYDVKM in the germline V gene. This chain's CDR3 is CASSLDSSSGEQYF. The CDR3 bases are TGTGCCAGCAGTTTGGACAGCTCTTCTGGCGAGCAGTACTTC.

This clone appeared once. The chain is built from TRBV7-9 and TRBJ2-3; 8 bases are shared with TRBD2. Germline V CDR1 and CDR2: SEHNR, FQNEAQ (reference sequence). The CDR3 totals 12 residues. V gave up 5 bases and J gave up 5 bases; unmatched junction bases: 0. The CDR3 DNA follows: TGTGCCAGCAGCCGGGGGGGAGATACGCAGTATTTT. Translating it yields CASSRGGDTQYF. The whole variable domain, filled in from reference TRBV7-9 and TRBJ2-3, reads DTGVSQNPRHKITKRGQNVTFRCDPISEHNRLYWYRQTLGQGPEFLTYFQNEAQLEKSRLLSDRFSAERPKGSFSTLEIQRTEQGDSAMYLCASSRGGDTQYFGPGTRLTVL.

This chain uses TRBV4-1 with TRBJ2-5, with TRBD2 matching over 9 bases. Trimming removed 3 bases from V and 5 bases from J; junction bases left unmatched: 7. The germline gives CDR1 MGHRA, CDR2 YSYEKL. The CDR3 runs 15 residues. CDR3 sequence: CASSHKTSGAETQYF. The CDR3, as DNA: TGCGCCAGCAGCCACAAGACTAGCGGAGCGGAGACCCAGTACTTC.

The chain is built from TRBV19 and TRBJ2-1; the match to TRBD1 covers 9 bases. The V gene end was trimmed by 5 bases and the J gene end by 8 bases; junction bases not matched to a gene: 10. Per germline, CDR1 LNHDA and CDR2 SQIVND (reference sequence). The CDR3 totals 15 residues. CDR3 protein: CASSVETGGNYEQFF. The CDR3 DNA follows: TGTGCCAGTAGTGTCGAGACAGGGGGTAACTATGAGCAGTTCTTC.

This chain joins TRBV24-1 and TRBJ2-2; perhaps TRBD1 as D (6 bases). This CDR3 comprises 13 residues. Trimming cost V 12 bases and J 1 base, with 11 bases left between them. The germline CDR1 and CDR2 sequences are KGHDR and SFDVKD. The CDR3 coding sequence is TGTGCCGCCGGACAGCAGAACACCGGGGAGCTGTTTTTT. Protein: CAAGQQNTGELFF.

The chain employs TRBV28 and TRBJ2-3; 7 positions agree with TRBD2. This CDR3 is built from 17 residues. From germline, CDR1 is MDHEN and CDR2 SYDVKM. V shed 8 bases, J shed 0 bases, and the junction held 14 bases outside the gene matches. The CDR3 bases are TGTGCCAGCCCCCCCCCAGGGCTAGCGGAGAGCACAGATACGCAGTATTTT. Protein: CASPPPGLAESTDTQYF.

This clone was recorded once. The rearrangement uses TRBV5-1 and TRBJ1-4; tentatively, D is TRBD1 (5 bases). V was cut by 4 bases and J by 6 bases, with 13 bases left in between. Germline V gives CDR1 SGHRS, CDR2 YFSETQ. The CDR3 spans 14 residues. The CDR3 coding sequence is TGCGCCAGCAGCATGACCCGGGGGGATGAAAAACTGTTTTTT. This codes for CASSMTRGDEKLFF.

The gene calls are TRBV6-5 and TRBJ2-5; D may be TRBD2 (6 bases). V gave up 2 bases and J gave up 5 bases, with 12 bases separating them. The CDR3 has 14 amino acids. The germline V gene has CDR1 MNHEY and CDR2 SVGAGI. The CDR3 reads CASSYDTSRETQYF. In DNA, the CDR3 is TGTGCCAGCAGTTACGACACTAGCCGGGAGACCCAGTACTTC.

The rearrangement joins TRBV11-2 to TRBJ1-1; 10 positions match TRBD1. The junction had 11 bases not matched to a gene; V was cut back by 5 bases and J by 5 bases. In germline, CDR1 is SGHAT, CDR2 FQNNGV. The CDR3 sequence is 16 residues long. CDR3 loop: CASSPLRDRGRTEAFF. CDR3 in DNA: TGTGCCAGCAGCCCACTCCGGGACAGGGGTAGGACTGAAGCTTTCTTT.